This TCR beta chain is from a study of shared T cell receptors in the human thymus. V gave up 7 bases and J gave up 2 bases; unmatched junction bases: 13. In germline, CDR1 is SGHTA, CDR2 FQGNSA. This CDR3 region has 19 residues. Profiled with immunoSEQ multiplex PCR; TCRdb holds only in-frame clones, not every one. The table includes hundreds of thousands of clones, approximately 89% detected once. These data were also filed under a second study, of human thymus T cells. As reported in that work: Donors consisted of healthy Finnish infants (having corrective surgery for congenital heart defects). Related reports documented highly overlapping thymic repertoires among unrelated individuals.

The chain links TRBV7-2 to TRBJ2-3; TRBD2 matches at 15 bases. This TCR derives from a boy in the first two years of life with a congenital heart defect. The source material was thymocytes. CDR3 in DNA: TGTGCCAGCACCGTGGGGGTGGGACTAGCGGGGGGCCCCACAGATACGCAGTATTTT. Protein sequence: CASTVGVGLAGGPTDTQYF. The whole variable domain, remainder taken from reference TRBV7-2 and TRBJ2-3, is GAGVSQSPSNKVTEKGKDVELRCDPISGHTALYWYRQSLGQGLEFLIYFQGNSAPDKSGLPSDRFSAERTGGSVSTLTIQRTQQEDSAVYLCASTVGVGLAGGPTDTQYFGPGTRLTVL.